This passage covers 9 T cell receptor beta chains from one sample sequenced in a study of T cell responses to AZD1222 COVID-19 vaccine. Produced via immunoSEQ multiplex PCR; TCRdb's table is partial and in-frame only. Here the sample spans tens of thousands of clones, over 75% being singletons. The sample consisted of peripheral blood, taken on day 0 of AZD1222 vaccination. These receptors were obtained from an adult in good health.

This rearrangement joins TRBV2 to TRBJ1-5, with D unresolved. Trimming pared 0 bases from V and 5 bases from J, leaving 8 bases between. CDR1 SNHLY and CDR2 FYNNEI come from the germline V gene. This CDR3 is built from 14 residues. CDR3 loop: CASSEAGVDQPQHF. CDR3 sequence (DNA): TGTGCCAGCAGTGAAGCTGGAGTGGATCAGCCCCAGCATTTT.

This rearrangement joins TRBV19 to TRBJ1-3; no firm D call. CDR1 and CDR2 (germline): LNHDA, SQIVND (reference sequence). The CDR3 spans 12 residues. The V end was cut by 10 bases, the J end by 2 bases, with 9 bases between. CDR3 sequence reads: CATSEAGNTIYF. The DNA of the CDR3 is TGTGCCACTTCGGAGGCTGGAAACACCATATATTTT.

The chain is built from TRBV5-6 and TRBJ2-7; D is unclear. This CDR3 is built from 11 residues. In germline, CDR1 is SGHDT, CDR2 YYEEEE. Trimming took 3 bases from V and 7 from J, leaving 8 bases between them. This chain's CDR3 is CASSSTWEQYF. The DNA for the CDR3 is TGTGCCAGCAGCTCCACTTGGGAGCAGTACTTC. Looking up the rest from reference TRBV5-6 and TRBJ2-7 gives the full variable domain: DAGVTQSPTHLIKTRGQQVTLRCSPKSGHDTVSWYQQALGQGPQFIFQYYEEEERQRGNFPDRFSGHQFPNYSSELNVNALLLGDSALYLCASSSTWEQYFGPGTRLTVT.

The chain couples TRBV9 to TRBJ1-2; 8 bases map to TRBD1. The CDR3 runs to 15 residues. J was trimmed by 3 bases and V by 2 bases; bases with no gene match: 6. The germline gives CDR1 SGDLS, CDR2 YYNGEE. Here the CDR3 DNA reads TGTGCCAGCAGCGTCCAGGGGGCGTCTGACTATGGCTACACCTTC. Its translation is CASSVQGASDYGYTF.

This sequence joins TRBV19 and TRBJ1-5, with unresolved D. Germline-derived CDR1 and CDR2 are LNHDA and SQIVND (reference sequence). CDR3 size: 14 residues. V dropped 4 bases and J dropped 1 base, with 8 bases sitting between them. CDR3 sequence (DNA): TGTGCCAGTAGTACGGAAGGGAGCAATCAGCCCCAGCATTTT. It specifies CASSTEGSNQPQHF.

CDR3 bases: TGTGCCAGCAGTTTAGGGGGTGTCTATGGCTACACCTTC. It yields the protein CASSLGGVYGYTF. This chain uses TRBV12-3 or TRBV12-4 with TRBJ1-2; D is unclear. The CDR3 spans 13 residues. Trimming stripped 1 base from V and 4 bases from J, with 7 bases between.

This chain links TRBV19 with TRBJ1-1, with D perhaps TRBD1 (6 bases). Germline lookup yields CDR1 LNHDA and CDR2 SQIVND (reference sequence). With 4 bases removed from V and 4 bases from J, the gap between germline ends came to 10 bases. This CDR3 has 13 residues. CDR3 residues: CASSRDRSTEAFF. The CDR3 DNA sequence: TGTGCCAGTAGTAGAGACAGGTCCACTGAAGCTTTCTTT.

V is TRBV6-5 and J is TRBJ1-3; D remains ambiguous. Germline V gene lookup returns CDR1 MNHEY and CDR2 SVGAGI. The CDR3 contains 13 residues. V dropped 8 bases and J dropped 3 bases, with 11 bases sitting between them. The CDR3 DNA reads TGTGCCAGCTTCGGCGGCGATGGAAACACCATATATTTT. Translating gives CASFGGDGNTIYF.

The chain has TRBV6-1 and TRBJ1-5; the D is unclear. The V gene's germline CDR1 is MNHNS and CDR2 SASEGT. V was shortened by 2 bases and J by 6 bases, with 17 bases between the two germline ends. This CDR3 is 16 amino acids long. CDR3 in DNA: TGTGCCAGCAGTGAATTCCCTCGTCCTGTAGGTCAGCCCCAGCATTTT. It is translated as CASSEFPRPVGQPQHF.